This T cell receptor beta chain appears in the sequencing data of a study of cytomegalovirus exposure and HLA in healthy donors. Study at large: A previous analysis identified around 120 million unique TCR beta sequences derived from around 200 million T cells. Of the donors genotyped, 398 in all, about 82% fell in the Caucasian-associated ancestry cluster.

In regard to this clone: Its specificity is not known.

Regarding the study as a whole: Later on, a genetic analysis was performed. It linked a missense variant in DCLRE1C with V- and J-gene trimming of TCR beta. Most TCR sequences were rare, but some public TCRs occurred in many donors.

PCR primers comprised 60 Vbeta and 13 Jbeta primers. The table came from immunoSEQ multiplex PCR; TCRdb's copy has only in-frame clones and leaves some out. The data contain some 150,000 clones, around 77% of them singletons. The sequencing sample was made of PBMCs. The sequence derives from a female donor in good health and CMV-seronegative.

As DNA, the CDR3 is TGTGCCAGCAGTTATCGAGTTTTCTATAATTCACCCCTCCACTTT. Translation: CASSYRVFYNSPLHF. J is TRBJ1-6 and V is TRBV6-5; no definite D call. Trimming shortened V by 3 bases and J by 3 bases, and 9 bases separated the two germline ends. The CDR3 contains 15 residues. Per the germline V gene, CDR1 is MNHEY and CDR2 is SVGAGI.